Listed here are 23 T cell receptor beta chains from one sample, sequenced in a study of blood T cells in healthy people across ages. A second PCR, run for roughly 6 to 11 cycles, used a sample-barcoded 5' primer plus a J-beta primer mix. TCRdb re-derived calls from the 5' RACE reads in MiXCR, one entry per CDR3 protein. The sample records 720,000 or so distinct CDR3 sequences, over 40% being singletons. Sample: blood. Source of these receptors: an elderly man in good health.

The V call is TRBV27, the J call TRBJ2-5; 7 positions agree with TRBD2. With 5 bases clipped from V and 9 bases from J, the junction kept 9 bases outside the gene matches. Germline V gene lookup returns CDR1 MNHEY and CDR2 SMNVEV (reference sequence). The CDR3 contains 13 residues. CDR3 loop: CASSVEDGGAQYF. CDR3 DNA sequence: TGTGCCAGCAGTGTAGAGGATGGGGGGGCCCAGTACTTC.

This clonotype was observed a few times. CDR3 sequence reads: CASSPRTREDNEQFF. As DNA, the CDR3 is TGTGCCAGCAGTCCTCGGACTAGAGAAGACAATGAGCAGTTCTTC. V gene TRBV7-2 combines with J gene TRBJ2-1; 7 positions agree with TRBD2. Germline CDR1 and CDR2: SGHTA and FQGNSA. This CDR3 has 15 amino acids. Losses at the gene ends were 6 bases for V and 5 bases for J; bases not matched to a gene: 10.

This clonotype has just a few counts. The chain is built from TRBV7-9 and TRBJ2-7, with 12 bases aligning to TRBD2. J gave up 0 bases and V 5 bases, and 14 bases lay outside the gene matches. This CDR3 region has 19 residues. The germline V gene encodes CDR1 SEHNR and CDR2 FQNEAQ (reference sequence). This CDR3 is CASSPRLAGDRGSSYEQYF. In DNA, the CDR3 is TGTGCCAGCAGCCCTCGACTAGCGGGAGATAGAGGAAGCTCCTACGAGCAGTACTTC.

This sequence joins TRBV12-3 or TRBV12-4 and TRBJ2-1, with 10 nucleotides matching TRBD2. Trimming at V came to 5 bases and at J to 3 bases, leaving 10 bases not matched to a gene. The length of the CDR3 is 17 residues. The DNA of the CDR3 is TGTGCCAGCAGTCAAAGACGGACTAGCGGAGTCTACAATGAGCAGTTCTTC. Amino acids: CASSQRRTSGVYNEQFF.

This sequence joins TRBV12-3 or TRBV12-4 and TRBJ2-1; weak D call: TRBD1 (6 bases). The CDR3 sequence is 16 residues long. V shed 7 bases and J shed 2 bases, with 18 bases lying between them. CDR3 region: CASNTRGRTPYNEQFF. For the CDR3, the DNA is TGTGCCAGCAATACCAGGGGTCGGACCCCCTACAATGAGCAGTTCTTC.

On this clonotype: A much bigger clone sits one base away, suggesting this may be a read error. This chain links TRBV7-2 with TRBJ2-7; 10 bases map to TRBD1. The J segment lost 3 bases and the V segment lost 5 bases, leaving 7 bases of the junction unmatched. The germline gives CDR1 SGHTA, CDR2 FQGNSA. This CDR3 region has 15 residues. CDR3 in amino acids: CTSSLPGQGSYEQYF. DNA for the CDR3: TGTACCAGCAGCCTACCGGGACAGGGGAGCTACGAGCAGTACTTC.

This chain joins TRBV20-1 and TRBJ2-3; D is perhaps TRBD2 (5 bases). The length of the CDR3 is 13 residues. The germline V and J ends were trimmed by 5 bases and 8 bases, with 17 bases remaining between them. CDR1 is DFQATT, CDR2 SNEGSKA, per germline (reference sequence). CDR3 loop: CSAVREGPGTQYF. DNA for the CDR3: TGCAGTGCTGTTCGGGAAGGGCCAGGTACGCAGTATTTT.

The J gene is TRBJ2-3, the V gene TRBV11-2; D is possibly TRBD2 (6 bases). CDR1 and CDR2 from the germline V gene are SGHAT and FQNNGV. The length of the CDR3 is 14 residues. V lost 3 bases to trimming and J lost 6 bases, with 13 bases between them. CDR3 residues: CASSLTSFPDTQYF. The CDR3 DNA follows: TGTGCCAGCAGCTTGACTAGTTTTCCGGATACGCAGTATTTT.

The rearrangement joins TRBV7-2 to TRBJ1-1; D is unclear. V lost 2 bases and J lost 6, with 10 bases in between. Germline assignment: CDR1 SGHTA and CDR2 FQGNSA. CDR3 size: 13 residues. DNA of the CDR3: TGTGCCAGCAGCTTAAGGGAGGGTGCTGAAGCTTTCTTT. Translated: CASSLREGAEAFF. Full variable domain (outside the CDR3, taken from reference TRBV7-2 and TRBJ1-1): GAGVSQSPSNKVTEKGKDVELRCDPISGHTALYWYRQSLGQGLEFLIYFQGNSAPDKSGLPSDRFSAERTGGSVSTLTIQRTQQEDSAVYLCASSLREGAEAFFGQGTRLTVV.

This clonotype was counted a few times. The chain uses TRBV25-1 and TRBJ2-3, with 12 bases matching TRBD2. Trimming removed 3 bases from V and 12 bases from J; junction bases left unmatched: 7. Per germline, CDR1 MGHDK and CDR2 SYGVNS. The CDR3 runs to 14 residues. CDR3 sequence: CASSDRLAGARQYF. As DNA, the CDR3 is TGTGCCAGCAGTGACCGACTAGCGGGGGCCAGACAGTATTTT. The entire variable domain, with the rest obtained from reference TRBV25-1 and TRBJ2-3, is as follows: EADIYQTPRYLVIGTGKKITLECSQTMGHDKMYWYQQDPGMELHLIHYSYGVNSTEKGDLSSESTVSRIRTEHFPLTLESARPSHTSQYLCASSDRLAGARQYFGPGTRLTVL.

On this clonotype itself: A much larger clone sits a single nucleotide away, making a read error possible. The V and J genes are TRBV7-2 and TRBJ1-2; D is ambiguous. Deletions cut 8 bases from V and 4 bases from J, with 20 bases between. CDR3 size: 15 residues. The germline CDR1 and CDR2 sequences are SGHTA and FQGNSA. This chain's CDR3 is CASGSDGSGAYGYTF. The CDR3 region has the DNA TGTGCCAGCGGCTCTGACGGATCGGGCGCCTATGGCTACACCTTC.

CDR3 residues: CASSPTGQGMHEQYF. CDR3 DNA: TGTGCCAGCAGTCCGACAGGACAGGGGATGCACGAGCAGTACTTC. The chain has TRBV9 and TRBJ2-5; 9 bases are a match to TRBD1. Judging by the DNA end, TRBJ2-7 fits better; the J call may be wrong. Germline V gives CDR1 SGDLS, CDR2 YYNGEE. The CDR3 length is 15 residues.

The chain uses TRBV29-1 and TRBJ2-1; TRBD1 is a possible D gene (5 bases). The CDR3 is 14 residues long. The germline gives CDR1 SQVTM, CDR2 ANQGSEA. V was pared by 4 bases and J by 10 bases, with 20 bases between. CDR3 region: CSVVEGAGYGEQFF. The CDR3 region has the DNA TGCAGCGTTGTTGAAGGGGCAGGGTACGGGGAGCAGTTCTTC.

This clonotype was seen a few times. This chain connects TRBV29-1 to TRBJ1-4; weak D call: TRBD1 (6 bases). The germline CDR1 and CDR2 sequences are SQVTM and ANQGSEA. V lost 7 bases and J 7 bases, leaving 16 bases between the germline ends. The CDR3 is 13 amino acids. The CDR3 DNA follows: TGCAGCGGGCTTGAGGGGGGCTTTGAAAAACTGTTTTTT. Protein product: CSGLEGGFEKLFF.

Details on this clonotype: A junction end diverges from the germline sequence, so it may reflect a read error. The CDR3 DNA is TGTGCCATCAGTTACAGGGAGACCTACGAGCAGTACTTC. Its protein is CAISYRETYEQYF. This chain links TRBV6-6 with TRBJ2-7; D may be TRBD1 (6 bases). CDR3 size: 13 residues. Germline CDR1 reads MNHNY; CDR2 reads SVGAGI (reference sequence).

The chain employs TRBV19 and TRBJ1-5; D ambiguous. V lost 4 bases and J 6 bases, leaving 10 bases between the germline ends. The V gene's germline CDR1 is LNHDA and CDR2 SQIVND (reference sequence). This CDR3 spans 13 amino acids. CDR3 coding DNA: TGTGCCAGTAGTAGAAAGGGTCCTCAGCCCCAGCATTTT. Protein sequence: CASSRKGPQPQHF.

Only a few counts were recorded for this clonotype. This chain links TRBV4-1 with TRBJ2-7; D is perhaps TRBD2 (5 bases). Germline CDR1 is MGHRA and CDR2 is YSYEKL. V was trimmed by 0 bases and J by 3 bases, leaving 15 bases between them. The length of the CDR3 is 16 residues. This CDR3 is CASSQDLGLRIYEQYF. The CDR3 DNA is TGCGCCAGCAGCCAAGATCTCGGACTCAGGATCTACGAGCAGTACTTC.

On this clonotype: It may be a read error: a sequence one base away is much more abundant. The gene calls are TRBV27 and TRBJ2-6; D gene ambiguous. Germline V gene lookup returns CDR1 MNHEY and CDR2 SMNVEV (reference sequence). The CDR3 is 15 residues long. V lost 5 bases and J 2 bases, leaving 10 bases between the germline ends. Here the CDR3 reads CASSLDVTGANVLTF. For the CDR3, the DNA is TGTGCCAGCAGTCTCGACGTAACTGGGGCCAACGTCCTGACTTTC. Based on the CDR3 plus reference TRBV27 and TRBJ2-6, the full variable domain is EAQVTQNPRYLITVTGKKLTVTCSQNMNHEYMSWYRQDPGLGLRQIYYSMNVEVTDKGDVPEGYKVSRKEKRNFPLILESPSPNQTSLYFCASSLDVTGANVLTFGAGSRLTVL.

The CDR3 DNA reads as TGCGCCAGCAGCTCTCAGGTTAACTATGGCTACACCTTC. Residues: CASSSQVNYGYTF. The chain has TRBV5-1 and TRBJ1-2; D gene uncertain. With 3 bases removed from V and 1 base from J, the gap between germline ends came to 7 bases. The germline gives CDR1 SGHRS, CDR2 YFSETQ. The CDR3 has 13 amino acids.

This clonotype was seen once. The chain recombines TRBV28 with TRBJ2-2; D is unclear. CDR1 is MDHEN, CDR2 SYDVKM, per germline. V lost 8 bases and J lost 0, with 7 bases in between. CDR3 length equals 13 residues. CDR3 protein: CASWAANTGELFF. In nucleotides, the CDR3 is TGTGCCAGCTGGGCAGCGAACACCGGGGAGCTGTTTTTT.

The chain carries TRBV4-3 and TRBJ2-1; TRBD2 is a possible D gene (5 bases). The CDR3 runs 15 residues. V dropped 1 base and J dropped 7 bases, with 14 bases sitting between them. Germline V gives CDR1 LGHNA, CDR2 YSLEER. CDR3 protein: CASSQGAGLLNEQFF. In DNA, the CDR3 is TGCGCCAGCAGCCAAGGGGCGGGCCTCTTAAATGAGCAGTTCTTC.

This clonotype was found a few times. The chain combines TRBV5-1 with TRBJ2-3, with 7 bases that match TRBD1. The length of the CDR3 is 15 residues. Trimming removed 4 bases from V and 2 bases from J; junction bases left unmatched: 7. Germline V gives CDR1 SGHRS, CDR2 YFSETQ. The CDR3 coding sequence is TGCGCCAGCAGCCTCTGGGACAGCTACACAGATACGCAGTATTTT. It codes for CASSLWDSYTDTQYF.

The V call is TRBV18, the J call TRBJ2-7; D is uncertain. The DNA matches TRBJ2-5 better at its end, which makes the J call doubtful. Germline lookup yields CDR1 KGHSH and CDR2 LQKENI. The CDR3 covers 13 residues. CDR3: CASSPRPGETQYF. The CDR3, as DNA: TGTGCCAGCTCACCACGTCCTGGGGAGACCCAGTACTTC.